This T cell receptor (beta chain) was found in a study of siplizumab effects on memory and regulatory T cells. Study-level results: It was not possible to assign a naive or memory phenotype to roughly 80-96% of proliferating CD4+ or CD8+ clones. The average Treg-derived proportion among mappable alloreactive CD4+ clones was 68.8% with siplizumab versus more than 25% in controls. Siplizumab, the agent tested, significantly reduced alloreactive sequences traceable to unstimulated CD4+ memory cells. Apparently key alloresponse contributors, naive T cells also seemed more diverse than memory cells.

As concerns this clone: Its antigen is unidentified.

Here immunoSEQ multiplex PCR was the method, and the copy in TCRdb shows in-frame clones only, minus some. The data contain 70,000 to 100,000 clones, 80% to 95% of them singletons. This TCR was recovered from a human donor in good health. Sequenced sample: CD8+ T cells sorted from blood.

In nucleotides, the CDR3 is TGTGCCAGCTTCTGGGGGGCTAGCGGGCTATTACCAGATACGCAGTATTTT. The encoded protein is CASFWGASGLLPDTQYF. This chain uses TRBV7-9 with TRBJ2-3; the match to TRBD2 covers 8 bases. V dropped 8 bases and J dropped 4; count of bases not matched to a gene: 17. Germline CDR1 reads SEHNR; CDR2 reads FQNEAQ (reference sequence). The CDR3 is made up of 17 amino acids.